This TCR beta chain was observed in a study of T cells after yellow fever vaccination. About the study: Preparing low-cell-number fractions relied on SMART-Seq v4 Ultra Low Input.

General study results and limits: Most clones from primary vaccination resurfaced after the booster (nearly 97% CD4, 88% CD8).

In the case of this clonotype: The antigen is not known.

The CDR3 loop spans 14 amino acids. The V and J ends lost 2 bases and 2 bases respectively, with 10 bases between them. Germline values: CDR1 DFQATT, CDR2 SNEGSKA (reference sequence). Researchers made TCR cDNA using 5'RACE template switching, and this step added a universal primer site and UMIs. TCRdb passed the 5' RACE reads through MiXCR, listing each CDR3 protein once. The sample lists about 340,000 distinct CDR3 sequences; approximately 3.9% were seen once. This material consisted of PBMCs, taken 5 days after the yellow fever booster vaccination. This chain joins TRBV20-1 and TRBJ1-5; D is possibly TRBD1 (5 bases). This TCR derives from a man aged 18-30 years who received the YFV17D yellow fever vaccine. The CDR3 loop is CSARRGYGNQPQHF. CDR3 sequence (DNA): TGCAGTGCTAGACGGGGGTACGGCAATCAGCCCCAGCATTTT.